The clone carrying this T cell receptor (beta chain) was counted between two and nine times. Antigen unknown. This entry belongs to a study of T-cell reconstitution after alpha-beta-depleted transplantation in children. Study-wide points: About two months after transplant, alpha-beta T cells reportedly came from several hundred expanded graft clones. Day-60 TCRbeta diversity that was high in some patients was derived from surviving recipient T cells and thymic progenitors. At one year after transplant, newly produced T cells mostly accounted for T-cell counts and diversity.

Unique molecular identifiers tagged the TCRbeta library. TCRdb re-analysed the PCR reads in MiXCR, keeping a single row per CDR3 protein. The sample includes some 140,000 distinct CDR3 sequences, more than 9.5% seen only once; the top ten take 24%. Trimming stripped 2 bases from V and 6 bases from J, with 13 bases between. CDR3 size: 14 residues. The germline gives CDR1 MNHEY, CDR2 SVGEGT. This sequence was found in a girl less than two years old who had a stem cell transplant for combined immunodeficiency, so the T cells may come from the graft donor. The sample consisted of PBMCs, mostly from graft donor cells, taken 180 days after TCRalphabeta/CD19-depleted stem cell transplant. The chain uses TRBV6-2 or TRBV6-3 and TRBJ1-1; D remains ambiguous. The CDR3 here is CASSYRPPIAEAFF. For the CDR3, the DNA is TGTGCCAGCAGTTACAGACCGCCGATAGCTGAAGCTTTCTTT.